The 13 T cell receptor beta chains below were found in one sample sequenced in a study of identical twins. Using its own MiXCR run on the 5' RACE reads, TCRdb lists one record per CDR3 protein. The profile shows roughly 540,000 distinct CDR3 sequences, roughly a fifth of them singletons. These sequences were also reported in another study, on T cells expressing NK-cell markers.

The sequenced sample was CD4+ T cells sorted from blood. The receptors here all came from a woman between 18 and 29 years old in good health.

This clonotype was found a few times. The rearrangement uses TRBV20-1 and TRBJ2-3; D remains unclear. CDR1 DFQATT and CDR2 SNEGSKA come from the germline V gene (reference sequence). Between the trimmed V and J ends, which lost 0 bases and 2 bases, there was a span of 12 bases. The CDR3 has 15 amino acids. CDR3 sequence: CSARDSTDTTDTQYF. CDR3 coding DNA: TGCAGTGCTAGAGATTCCACGGATACCACAGATACGCAGTATTTT.

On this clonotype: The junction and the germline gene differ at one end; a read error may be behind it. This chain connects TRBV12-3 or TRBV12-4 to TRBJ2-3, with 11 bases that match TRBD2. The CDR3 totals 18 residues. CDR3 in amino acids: CTSSLLLLAGGRTDTQYF. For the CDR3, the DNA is TGTACCAGCAGTTTACTCCTCCTAGCGGGAGGTCGCACAGATACGCAGTATTTT.

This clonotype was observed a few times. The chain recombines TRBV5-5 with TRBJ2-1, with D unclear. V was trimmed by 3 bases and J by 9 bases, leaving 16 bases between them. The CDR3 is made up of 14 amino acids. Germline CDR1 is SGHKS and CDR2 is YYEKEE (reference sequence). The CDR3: CASSWAAPLFEQFF. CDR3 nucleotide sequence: TGTGCCAGCAGCTGGGCGGCTCCCCTCTTTGAGCAGTTCTTC.

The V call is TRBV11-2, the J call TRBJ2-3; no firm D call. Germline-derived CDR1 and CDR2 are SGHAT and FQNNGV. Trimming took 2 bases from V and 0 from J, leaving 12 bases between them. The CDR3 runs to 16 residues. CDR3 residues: CASSLSAASSTDTQYF. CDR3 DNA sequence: TGTGCCAGCAGCTTAAGCGCCGCCTCTAGCACAGATACGCAGTATTTT. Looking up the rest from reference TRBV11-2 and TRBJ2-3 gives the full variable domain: EAGVAQSPRYKIIEKRQSVAFWCNPISGHATLYWYQQILGQGPKLLIQFQNNGVVDDSQLPKDRFSAERLKGVDSTLKIQPAKLEDSAVYLCASSLSAASSTDTQYFGPGTRLTVL.

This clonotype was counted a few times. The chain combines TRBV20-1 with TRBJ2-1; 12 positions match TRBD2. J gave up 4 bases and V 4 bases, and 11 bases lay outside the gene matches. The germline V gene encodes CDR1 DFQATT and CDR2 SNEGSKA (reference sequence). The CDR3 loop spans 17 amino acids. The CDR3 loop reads CSAILTSGGRSYNEQFF. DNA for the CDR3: TGCAGTGCTATCTTAACTAGCGGGGGGAGGTCGTACAATGAGCAGTTCTTC.

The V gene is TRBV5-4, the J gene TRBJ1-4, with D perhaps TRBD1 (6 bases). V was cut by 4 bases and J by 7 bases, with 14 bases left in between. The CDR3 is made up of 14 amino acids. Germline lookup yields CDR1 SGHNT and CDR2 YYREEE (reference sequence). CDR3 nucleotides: TGTGCCAGCAGCCCTGACAGGTGGAGTGAAAAACTGTTTTTT. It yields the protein CASSPDRWSEKLFF. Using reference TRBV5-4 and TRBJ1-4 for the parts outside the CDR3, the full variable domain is ETGVTQSPTHLIKTRGQQVTLRCSSQSGHNTVSWYQQALGQGPQFIFQYYREEENGRGNFPPRFSGLQFPNYSSELNVNALELDDSALYLCASSPDRWSEKLFFGSGTQLSVL.

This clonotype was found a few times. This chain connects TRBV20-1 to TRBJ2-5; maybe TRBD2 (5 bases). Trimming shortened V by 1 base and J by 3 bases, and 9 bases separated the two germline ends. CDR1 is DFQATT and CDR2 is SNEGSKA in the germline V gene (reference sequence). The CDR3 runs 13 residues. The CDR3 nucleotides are TGCAGTGCTAGAGGTGGACTGGAAGAGACCCAGTACTTC. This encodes CSARGGLEETQYF.

The CDR3 sequence: CASSESVRTYEQYF. CDR3 DNA sequence: TGTGCCAGCAGTGAATCGGTCAGAACCTACGAGCAGTACTTC. The chain recombines TRBV6-1 with TRBJ2-7; no definite D call. The CDR3 is 14 amino acids. V was shortened by 2 bases and J by 2 bases, with 10 bases between the two germline ends. From germline, CDR1 is MNHNS and CDR2 SASEGT.

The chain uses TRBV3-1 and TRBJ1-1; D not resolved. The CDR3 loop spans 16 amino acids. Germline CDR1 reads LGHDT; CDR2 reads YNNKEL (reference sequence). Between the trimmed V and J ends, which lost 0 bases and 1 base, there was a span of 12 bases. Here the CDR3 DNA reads TGTGCCAGCAGCCAAGAAGCGGTTGGGGAGAACACTGAAGCTTTCTTT. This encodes CASSQEAVGENTEAFF.

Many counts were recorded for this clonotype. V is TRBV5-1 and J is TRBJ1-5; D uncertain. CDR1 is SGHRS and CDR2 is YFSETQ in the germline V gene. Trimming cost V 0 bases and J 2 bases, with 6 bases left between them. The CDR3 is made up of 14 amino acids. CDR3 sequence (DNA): TGCGCCAGCAGCTTGGCCGGACGCAATCAGCCCCAGCATTTT. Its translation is CASSLAGRNQPQHF.

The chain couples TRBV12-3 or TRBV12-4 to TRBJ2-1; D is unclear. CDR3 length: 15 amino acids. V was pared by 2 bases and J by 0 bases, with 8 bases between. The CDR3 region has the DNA TGTGCCAGCAGTTTACACATAAGCTCCTACAATGAGCAGTTCTTC. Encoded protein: CASSLHISSYNEQFF.

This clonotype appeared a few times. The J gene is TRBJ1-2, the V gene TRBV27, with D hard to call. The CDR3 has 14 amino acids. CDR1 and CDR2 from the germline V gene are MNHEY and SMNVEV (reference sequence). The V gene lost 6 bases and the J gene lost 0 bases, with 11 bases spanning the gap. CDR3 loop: CASRTPQTNYGYTF. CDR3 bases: TGTGCCAGCAGGACACCCCAAACTAACTATGGCTACACCTTC.

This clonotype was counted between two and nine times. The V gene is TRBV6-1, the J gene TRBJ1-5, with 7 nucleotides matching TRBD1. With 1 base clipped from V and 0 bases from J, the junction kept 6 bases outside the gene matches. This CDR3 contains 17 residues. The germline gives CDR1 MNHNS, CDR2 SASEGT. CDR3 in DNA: TGTGCCAGCAGTGAAGAGCATAACAGGGGTAGCAATCAGCCCCAGCATTTT. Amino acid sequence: CASSEEHNRGSNQPQHF.